A single sample is the source of the 5 T cell receptor beta chains below, sequenced in a study of T cells in Graves' hyperthyroidism and ophthalmopathy. TCR beta CDR3 region amplification was performed from RNA transcripts. First-round RT-PCR of the TCR CDR3 relied on the HTBI primer set. Each CDR3 protein gets one entry after TCRdb re-called the multiplex PCR reads with MiXCR. The sample lists nearly 600,000 distinct CDR3 sequences, approximately 15% seen once, with roughly 7% in the top ten. Sequencing was carried out using blood. Source of these receptors: a woman aged 18-35 years with Graves' ophthalmopathy.

This clonotype was counted ten times or more. The V and J genes are TRBV29-1 and TRBJ1-1; a possible D gene is TRBD1 (5 bases). CDR1 is SQVTM, CDR2 ANQGSEA, per germline. The V gene lost 7 bases and the J gene lost 0 bases, with 6 bases spanning the gap. The CDR3 loop spans 11 amino acids. In DNA form, the CDR3 reads TGCAGCGCGACAGTGAACACTGAAGCTTTCTTT. Its translation is CSATVNTEAFF.

At least ten counts were recorded for this clonotype. V is TRBV12-3 or TRBV12-4 and J is TRBJ1-2; possible D gene TRBD1, 5 bases. CDR3 size: 11 residues. With 5 bases removed from V and 8 bases from J, the gap between germline ends came to 9 bases. CDR3 loop: CASSKGRGYTF. DNA of the CDR3: TGTGCCAGCAGTAAGGGGAGAGGCTACACCTTC.

About this clonotype: This clone may be a read error of a much larger clone one base away. V is TRBV6-2 or TRBV6-3 and J is TRBJ2-1; weak D call: TRBD2 (5 bases). The germline V and J ends were trimmed by 5 bases and 7 bases, with 15 bases remaining between them. CDR1 MNHEY and CDR2 SVGEGT come from the germline V gene. The CDR3 runs 14 residues. Here the CDR3 DNA reads TGTGCCAGCAGTAAGGCTAGCAGGAAAAATGAGCAGTTCTTC. Protein: CASSKASRKNEQFF.

This clonotype was picked up a small number of times. V usage is TRBV12-3 or TRBV12-4 and J usage is TRBJ1-4; D is ambiguous. This CDR3 has 15 amino acids. V was shortened by 7 bases and J by 7 bases, with 19 bases between the two germline ends. DNA of the CDR3: TGTGCCAGCACCCGACAAGGAGAAAACGGTGAAAAACTGTTTTTT. Protein: CASTRQGENGEKLFF.

Many counts were recorded for this clonotype. The chain joins TRBV7-9 to TRBJ1-2; D unresolved. Trimming cost V 5 bases and J 8 bases, with 18 bases left between them. Germline assignment: CDR1 SEHNR and CDR2 FQNEAQ (reference sequence). CDR3 length: 14 residues. CDR3 bases: TGTGCCAGCAGCCATTACAGAGAACTATGGGGCTACACCTTC. Its translation is CASSHYRELWGYTF.